This T cell receptor (beta chain) was profiled in a study of early stage breast cancer tumors. At the level of the study: Most invasive tumors, about 80% of the 16, were ER+/PR+/HER2-. Samples were sequenced at about 9.7-fold average coverage.

Germline CDR1 is MGHDK and CDR2 is SYGVNS. The CDR3 length is 16 residues. The V and J ends lost 2 bases and 2 bases, in that order; junction bases with no gene match: 6. In the case of this clone: The antigen is unknown.

Notes on the study in general: Compared with adjacent normal breast tissue, tumors showed around 2.7-fold greater T cell density and higher clonality.

Each sample had two DNA replicates, around 0.45 ug blood or roughly 1.4 ug tissue. TCRdb's copy holds only in-frame clones and misses some; the assay was immunoSEQ multiplex PCR. The sample lists about 51,000 clones; approximately 78% were seen once. Sequencing was performed on blood. This chain uses TRBV25-1 with TRBJ2-3; TRBD2 matches 8 bases. This clonotype was sampled from a person aged 35-50 years with breast cancer. The CDR3 nucleotides read TGTGCCAGCAGTGAAGGGAGCGGGAGATTCACAGATACGCAGTATTTT. This sequence encodes CASSEGSGRFTDTQYF. The variable domain in full, completed from reference TRBV25-1 and TRBJ2-3, reads EADIYQTPRYLVIGTGKKITLECSQTMGHDKMYWYQQDPGMELHLIHYSYGVNSTEKGDLSSESTVSRIRTEHFPLTLESARPSHTSQYLCASSEGSGRFTDTQYFGPGTRLTVL.